Shown below are 27 T cell receptor beta chains from a single sample sequenced in a study of OX40 agonist ivuxolimab in advanced cancers. The library was produced with the immunoSEQ multiplex PCR assay. TCRdb carries this immuneACCESS record with in-frame sequences only. Its versions omit some clonotypes, under half of them owing to an unresolved V gene in the studies checked, with the rest unexplained. This sample comprises approximately 72,000 clones, around 90% of them detected only once. The top ten hold approximately 0.92% of the sample. Sequenced material: CD4+ or CD8+ T cells sorted from blood, taken in a trial of the OX40 agonist ivuxolimab. The receptors originated from an adult with an advanced solid tumor such as melanoma, head and neck, liver or kidney cancer.

The CDR3 nucleotides read TGTGCCAGTAGTATCGGACAGGGCCCCACAGATACGCAGTATTTT. This translates into CASSIGQGPTDTQYF. The chain recombines TRBV19 with TRBJ2-3; TRBD1 matches 8 bases. Germline V gene lookup returns CDR1 LNHDA and CDR2 SQIVND (reference sequence). Unmatched junction bases numbered 4, after V lost 3 bases and J lost 2 bases. CDR3 length: 15 residues. Drawing the rest from reference TRBV19 and TRBJ2-3, the complete variable domain is DGGITQSPKYLFRKEGQNVTLSCEQNLNHDAMYWYRQDPGQGLRLIYYSQIVNDFQKGDIAEGYSVSREKKESFPLTVTSAQKNPTAFYLCASSIGQGPTDTQYFGPGTRLTVL.

V usage is TRBV25-1 and J usage is TRBJ1-1; D remains ambiguous. CDR3 length: 14 amino acids. In germline, CDR1 is MGHDK, CDR2 SYGVNS. Between the trimmed V and J ends, which lost 6 bases and 4 bases, there was a span of 15 bases. The CDR3 sequence: CASSLGGVTTEAFF. CDR3 in DNA: TGTGCCAGCAGCCTAGGTGGGGTGACCACTGAAGCTTTCTTT.

The chain couples TRBV7-2 to TRBJ1-6; 8 nucleotides align to TRBD1. The junction had 4 bases not matched to a gene; V was cut back by 1 base and J by 8 bases. This CDR3 contains 15 residues. Germline CDR1 is SGHTA and CDR2 is FQGNSA. CDR3: CASSLGQGIYSPLHF. The DNA of the CDR3 is TGTGCCAGCAGCTTAGGACAGGGGATTTATTCACCCCTCCACTTT.

The chain employs TRBV19 and TRBJ2-5, with TRBD1 identical over 9 bases. CDR1 LNHDA and CDR2 SQIVND come from the germline V gene (reference sequence). The CDR3 loop spans 14 amino acids. The ends lost 3 bases at V and 4 bases at J; junction bases unmatched: 3. The DNA for the CDR3 is TGTGCCAGTAGTATGGGACAGGGAGGAGAGACCCAGTACTTC. Translating gives CASSMGQGGETQYF.

The CDR3 spells CASSPVAGGSSYEQYF. CDR3 sequence (DNA): TGTGCCAGCTCACCAGTGGCGGGAGGGAGCTCCTACGAGCAGTACTTC. The V call is TRBV18, the J call TRBJ2-7, with 9 bases fitting TRBD2. CDR3 length: 16 amino acids. Germline V gene lookup returns CDR1 KGHSH and CDR2 LQKENI. The ends lost 2 bases at V and 0 bases at J; junction bases unmatched: 5.

Worth noting for this clone: Other DNA sequences from this sample encode an identical CDR3 as well. The rearrangement links TRBV6-6 to TRBJ2-3; a possible D gene is TRBD1 (6 bases). Between the trimmed V and J ends, which lost 2 bases and 0 bases, there was a span of 6 bases. Germline V gene sequence: CDR1 MNHNY, CDR2 SVGAGI (reference sequence). The CDR3 covers 14 residues. The CDR3 sequence is CASSYRGSTDTQYF. CDR3 in DNA: TGTGCCAGCAGTTACAGGGGGAGCACAGATACGCAGTATTTT.

The chain uses TRBV6-6 and TRBJ1-1, with D possibly being TRBD1 (6 bases). The V end lost 0 bases, the J end lost 1 base, and 9 bases lay between the germline ends. This CDR3 is 15 amino acids long. Germline V gives CDR1 MNHNY, CDR2 SVGAGI (reference sequence). The CDR3 nucleotides read TGTGCCAGCAGTTACTCACAGGGAACGAACACTGAAGCTTTCTTT. Protein product: CASSYSQGTNTEAFF.

J is TRBJ1-5 and V is TRBV27, with D hard to call. The germline gives CDR1 MNHEY, CDR2 SMNVEV (reference sequence). V was cut by 8 bases and J by 6 bases, with 11 bases left in between. This CDR3 is 12 amino acids long. The CDR3 DNA follows: TGTGCCAGCTCCCGTGAGGGTCAGCCCCAGCATTTT. It translates to CASSREGQPQHF.

The chain is built from TRBV25-1 and TRBJ2-7; no clear D. Per the germline V gene, CDR1 is MGHDK and CDR2 is SYGVNS. The CDR3 is 13 amino acids. V lost 3 bases and J lost 4, with 10 bases in between. The CDR3 DNA reads as TGTGCCAGCAGTGATCGGTACCAATACGAGCAGTACTTC. This sequence encodes CASSDRYQYEQYF.

The rearrangement uses TRBV29-1 and TRBJ2-3; the D is unclear. Trimming stripped 0 bases from V and 0 bases from J, with 13 bases between. The CDR3 is 16 amino acids. Germline V gene sequence: CDR1 SQVTM, CDR2 ANQGSEA. In DNA, the CDR3 is TGCAGCGTTGAAGATCGTTTGGTAACTAGCACAGATACGCAGTATTTT. As protein: CSVEDRLVTSTDTQYF.

V usage is TRBV7-9 and J usage is TRBJ2-2; D remains unclear. Trimming took off 7 bases at V and 0 bases at J, with 12 bases between the two ends. Germline V gene lookup returns CDR1 SEHNR and CDR2 FQNEAQ (reference sequence). The CDR3 runs 15 residues. CDR3 amino acids: CASTFGAANTGELFF. CDR3 DNA: TGTGCCAGCACCTTCGGTGCTGCGAACACCGGGGAGCTGTTTTTT.

This clone was observed once. The chain employs TRBV7-9 and TRBJ1-4; no reliable D call. This CDR3 is 18 amino acids long. CDR1 SEHNR and CDR2 FQNEAQ come from the germline V gene (reference sequence). Trimming removed 4 bases from V and 0 bases from J, with 18 bases in between. The CDR3 DNA reads as TGTGCCAGCAGCTCCCCTAGGCTTCAAGCCGCAACTAATGAAAAACTGTTTTTT. This codes for CASSSPRLQAATNEKLFF.

J is TRBJ1-4 and V is TRBV7-2, with TRBD1 as a possible D gene (6 bases). This CDR3 region has 16 residues. V was clipped by 1 base and J by 4 bases, with 13 bases between them. Germline V gives CDR1 SGHTA, CDR2 FQGNSA. The CDR3 sequence: CASSLGVGGLNEKLFF. CDR3 coding DNA: TGTGCCAGCAGCTTAGGAGTTGGGGGGCTTAATGAAAAACTGTTTTTT.

The chain carries TRBV4-2 and TRBJ2-3; D unclear. The V gene's germline CDR1 is LGHNA and CDR2 YNFKEQ. The CDR3 loop spans 14 amino acids. V was cut by 0 bases and J by 7 bases, with 11 bases left in between. The CDR3 is CASSQDSSSNTQYF. The CDR3 DNA reads TGTGCCAGCAGCCAAGATAGTTCGTCAAATACGCAGTATTTT.

This sequence joins TRBV29-1 and TRBJ2-7, with no clear D. The V end lost 7 bases, the J end lost 5 bases, and 15 bases lay between the germline ends. Germline V gene lookup returns CDR1 SQVTM and CDR2 ANQGSEA. This CDR3 contains 12 residues. DNA of the CDR3: TGCAGCGCCTCACCCGACATCCACGAGCAGTACTTC. Its protein is CSASPDIHEQYF.

V usage is TRBV28 and J usage is TRBJ1-6, with D perhaps matching TRBD1 (6 bases). Germline-derived CDR1 and CDR2 are MDHEN and SYDVKM. Between the trimmed V and J ends, which lost 11 bases and 6 bases, there was a span of 14 bases. This CDR3 is 13 amino acids long. The CDR3 reads CASRGRPNSPLHF. CDR3 DNA: TGTGCCTCCCGGGGGCGGCCTAATTCACCCCTCCACTTT.

The chain joins TRBV29-1 to TRBJ2-3, with D possibly being TRBD2 (6 bases). The germline CDR1 and CDR2 sequences are SQVTM and ANQGSEA. V was pared by 7 bases and J by 2 bases, with 13 bases between. This CDR3 is 13 amino acids long. The CDR3 loop is CSGWWDFTDTQYF. The CDR3 region has the DNA TGCAGCGGGTGGTGGGACTTCACAGATACGCAGTATTTT.

The V call is TRBV4-2, the J call TRBJ2-5; either TRBD1 or TRBD2 may fit D (5 bases each). The CDR3 contains 14 residues. V lost 3 bases, J lost 8 bases, and 16 bases lay in between. CDR1 is LGHNA and CDR2 is YNFKEQ in the germline V gene. The CDR3 protein is CASSQAGTPHTQYF. The CDR3 DNA reads TGTGCCAGCAGCCAGGCCGGGACGCCGCATACCCAGTACTTC.

The chain combines TRBV7-2 with TRBJ2-1; D is unclear. Germline-derived CDR1 and CDR2 are SGHTA and FQGNSA. The CDR3 extends over 14 amino acids. V lost 5 bases, J lost 6 bases, and 14 bases lay in between. The CDR3 protein is CASSPPRRANEQFF. The CDR3 DNA sequence: TGTGCCAGCAGCCCACCCCGAAGGGCCAATGAGCAGTTCTTC.

The V gene is TRBV28, the J gene TRBJ2-7, with D hard to call. This CDR3 spans 13 amino acids. V gave up 6 bases and J gave up 2 bases, with 11 bases separating them. Germline V CDR1 and CDR2: MDHEN, SYDVKM. Here the CDR3 DNA reads TGTGCCAGCAGCTCTAAACTACCCTACGAGCAGTACTTC. The encoded protein is CASSSKLPYEQYF.

This clone came up once. V gene TRBV9 combines with J gene TRBJ1-1, with D perhaps TRBD1 (5 bases). The germline V and J ends were trimmed by 0 bases and 4 bases, with 10 bases remaining between them. CDR1 is SGDLS, CDR2 YYNGEE, per germline. CDR3 size: 14 residues. CDR3 sequence reads: CASSVGRGGTEAFF. The CDR3 DNA follows: TGTGCCAGCAGCGTAGGCCGCGGGGGCACTGAAGCTTTCTTT.

The rearrangement uses TRBV2 and TRBJ1-2; 9 positions match TRBD1. V trimming: 6 bases; J trimming: 13 bases; junction bases outside the gene matches: 12. This CDR3 has 13 amino acids. In germline, CDR1 is SNHLY, CDR2 FYNNEI. The CDR3 here is CASRAIPWTGATF. The CDR3 bases are TGTGCCAGCAGAGCCATACCCTGGACAGGGGCCACCTTC.

CDR3 sequence: CASSLFASGIREQYF. CDR3 sequence (DNA): TGTGCCAGCAGTTTATTCGCTAGCGGGATTCGCGAGCAGTACTTC. The chain combines TRBV28 with TRBJ2-7, with 9 bases fitting TRBD2. V lost 1 base, J lost 6 bases, and 7 bases stayed unmatched. CDR1 and CDR2 (germline): MDHEN, SYDVKM. CDR3 length: 15 residues.

V gene TRBV9 combines with J gene TRBJ1-1; TRBD1 matches at 7 bases. The CDR3 has 15 residues. V shed 0 bases and J 2 bases; nucleotides not matched to a gene: 4. In germline, CDR1 is SGDLS, CDR2 YYNGEE. DNA of the CDR3: TGTGCCAGCAGCGTAGCAGGGACAGATAACACTGAAGCTTTCTTT. This encodes CASSVAGTDNTEAFF.

The gene calls are TRBV7-9 and TRBJ1-4; possibly TRBD1 for D (6 bases). Per germline, CDR1 SEHNR and CDR2 FQNEAQ (reference sequence). The CDR3 totals 16 residues. V was shortened by 1 base and J by 1 base, with 10 bases between the two germline ends. DNA of the CDR3: TGTGCCAGCAGCTTAGGGAACAGGGAAACTAATGAAAAACTGTTTTTT. This codes for CASSLGNRETNEKLFF.

This rearrangement joins TRBV19 to TRBJ2-4, with D perhaps TRBD1 (6 bases). CDR1 LNHDA and CDR2 SQIVND come from the germline V gene (reference sequence). This CDR3 contains 15 residues. V was shortened by 5 bases and J by 7 bases, with 18 bases between the two germline ends. CDR3 protein: CASSAGQLARNIQYF. DNA for the CDR3: TGTGCCAGTAGTGCCGGACAGTTAGCCAGGAACATTCAGTACTTC.

Notes on this clone: An end of the junction does not agree with germline; a read error may underlie this. Other nucleotide sequences from this sample produce the same CDR3. This chain uses TRBV7-2 with TRBJ2-7, with 9 positions matching TRBD1. This CDR3 has 16 residues. The germline V gene has CDR1 SGHTA and CDR2 FQGNSA. CDR3 region: CASSHPPGQGMGEQYF. The DNA for the CDR3 is TGCGCCAGCAGCCACCCTCCCGGACAGGGGATGGGCGAGCAGTACTTC.